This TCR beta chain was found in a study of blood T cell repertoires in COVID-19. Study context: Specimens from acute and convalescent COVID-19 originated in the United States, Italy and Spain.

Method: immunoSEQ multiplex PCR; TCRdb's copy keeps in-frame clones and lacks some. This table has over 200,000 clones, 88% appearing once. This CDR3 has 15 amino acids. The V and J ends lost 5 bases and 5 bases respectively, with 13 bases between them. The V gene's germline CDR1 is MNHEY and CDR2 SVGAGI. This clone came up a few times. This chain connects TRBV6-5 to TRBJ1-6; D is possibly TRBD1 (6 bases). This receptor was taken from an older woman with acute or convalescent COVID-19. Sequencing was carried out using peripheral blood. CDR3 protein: CASSKRQVDNSPLHF. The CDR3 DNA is TGTGCCAGCAGTAAAAGACAGGTGGATAATTCACCCCTCCACTTT.